Detailed here is one TCR beta chain. The CDR3 totals 17 residues. J was trimmed by 2 bases and V by 4 bases; bases with no gene match: 14. The germline V gene has CDR1 SGHAT and CDR2 FQNNGV. Here immunoSEQ multiplex PCR was the method, and the copy in TCRdb shows in-frame clones only, minus some. This sample has 130,000 to 150,000 clones, with approximately 86% found just once. The time point: blood 4 weeks post-SBRT, at nephrectomy. Described treatment: 15 Gy SBRT to primary tumor, nephrectomy 4 weeks later. This sample is drawn from a study of radiation and T cells in renal cell carcinoma. Source: blood, taken from a patient whose treatment included radiotherapy and nephrectomy. The gene calls are TRBV11-2 and TRBJ2-7; 7 bases are a match to TRBD1. The source of this sequence is a woman aged 50 to 60 with renal cell carcinoma. In DNA form, the CDR3 reads TGTGCCAGCAGCTACCGGGACAGTTTTCAGCTTACCTACGAGCAGTACTTC. Amino acid sequence: CASSYRDSFQLTYEQYF.